The following is a TCR beta chain sequence with its context. Its specific antigen is unknown. Per-nucleotide qualities are absent, and no much larger clonotype sits a single base away. The High Capacity cDNA Reverse Transcription Kit was used to reverse transcribe all of the isolated RNA, meaning that expressed TCRB transcripts were what got sequenced. Naive, central memory and regulatory T cell samples underwent deep immunoSEQ sequencing, averaging about 3.57 million total reads per sample. Sorted cells were lysed in RLT buffer and RNA was extracted with DNase-treated RNeasy Micro or Mini kits, depending on cell number. To prevent cross-contamination, every cell subset was processed on its own, while patient and healthy donor samples were processed together. The immunoSEQ multiplex PCR was used to amplify TCRB sequences from cDNA, generating 87-bp fragments that spanned the CDR3 region. Amplicons were sequenced on the Illumina HiSeq platform. As for the authors' bioinformatics: Synthetic template baselines were used to correct PCR bias computationally, reads within Hamming distance 2 were collapsed, and singletons that could not be merged were discarded. By aligning reads against IMGT, V, D and J genes, CDR3 length, and insertions or deletions at six rearrangement sites were assigned. Within each subset, clonotype counts were normalized to the number of sorted cells before true diversity and Gini coefficients were calculated with the tcR R package. The overlap coefficient, calculated on TCRB nucleotide sequences, was used to measure repertoire sharing. In its TCRdb copy, this immuneACCESS table keeps in-frame sequences only and misses some clones. Where compared with another copy, unresolved V genes explain less than half of these, and the others have no known cause. The V and J calls and clone size come from that table; D and trimming were worked out from the DNA. This sample holds about 15,000 clones; 55% to 75% were observed only once. The top ten constitute roughly 2.7% of the sample.

From V the trimming removes 1 base and from J it removes 4 bases, while the gene matches leave 1 base of the junction unaccounted for. CDR1 and CDR2, per the germline V gene, are SGHRS and YFSETQ. From the cysteine up to the phenylalanine, the CDR3 has a length of 14 residues. Only the CDR3 DNA is retained, 42 bases long and in frame from the first base. The data derive from a study of beta chain features in type 1 diabetes (dated by TCRdb to 2016 to 2019). Looking at the study overall: No differences in mean age, gender distribution, total cell number or subset yield were found between patients and healthy donors. A total of under 140,000,000 sorted cells were examined across all samples, and the number of cells per subset was strongly correlated with RNA yield. In the study, TCRB repertoires of sorted circulating CD4+ T cell subsets from recently diagnosed type 1 diabetes patients were compared with those of matched healthy donors. Whereas all 28 donors provided naive and central memory subsets, regulatory and stem cell-like memory subsets were isolated from just 8 patients and roughly 8 healthy donors. The research as a whole found: Shorter templates might have been favored by PCR, but patient and control samples were amplified and corrected together, so both groups would have been affected equally by any skew. HLA sub-analyses involved small numbers of individuals, so any influence of HLA type on TCRB rearrangement remained unresolved. Type 1 diabetes patients showed a moderate but significant shortening of TCRB CDR3 length in all four CD4+ subsets. At VDJ recombination sites, patients with type 1 diabetes made fewer insertions and deleted more nucleotides, a pattern implying thymic rearrangement abnormalities. Sequencing cDNA rather than genomic DNA could over-represent highly expressing activated cells, although activation and CD3 levels did not differ between groups. Naive, central memory and regulatory TCRB repertoires appeared more similar among patients than among healthy donors.

From each donor, a single peripheral blood sample of about 116 mL on average was drawn into heparinised tubes. A BD FACSAria II and a panel including CD45RO, CCR7, CD25, CD127, CD95 and CD27 were used to sort naive, central memory, regulatory and stem cell-like memory CD4+ T cells. A purity above 98% was achieved for all sorted populations. PBMCs were separated immediately by Lymphoprep density gradient centrifugation and were stained directly, without being cultured. So that batch effects would be minimized, each experiment stained and sorted samples in pairs, pairing one healthy donor with one patient.

The rearrangement joined TRBV5-1 to TRBJ2-7, and 11 junction bases match TRBD1. The TCR sequence derives from a man aged 25 to 45 with type 1 diabetes. Sequencing was done on a sample of Tregs from blood. What the cell subset or site label conveys for this sample: regulatory CD4+ T cells. The sequenced DNA is TGCGCCAGCAGCTTGAGGGACAGGGGGTACGAGCAGTACTTC. Its amino acids are CASSLRDRGYEQYF.